A selection of T cell receptor beta chains follows, all from one sample in a study of radiotherapy plus CTLA-4 blockade in lung cancer. TCRdb keeps only in-frame clones here, not all; method: immunoSEQ multiplex PCR. Of 85,000 to 120,000 clones in the sample, 70% to 90% were seen once. Sequencing was performed on peripheral blood, taken from a patient treated with radiotherapy plus ipilimumab. These receptors all come from a human donor with non-small cell lung cancer that progressed on radiotherapy plus ipilimumab. Some clones in this sample may be carry-over from other donors' samples. Both conserved end residues are part of each CDR3. A D gene is named only where the DNA matches it firmly. Clone size is given for some rows only: seen once, a few or many times, or a class if the clone is expanded.

DNA: TGCGCCAGCAGTGTCATGGAAGCGCAGTATTTT
CDR3: CASSVMEAQYF
V: TRBV10-1
D: -
J: TRBJ2-3
size: -

DNA: TGTGCCAGCAGTTTAACCTCTGGGGCCAACGTCCTGACTTTC
CDR3: CASSLTSGANVLTF
V: TRBV28
D: -
J: TRBJ2-6
size: -

DNA: TGCGCCAGCAGCTTGGGGTACTTTGGGGAGACCCAGTACTTC
CDR3: CASSLGYFGETQYF
V: TRBV5-1
D: -
J: TRBJ2-5
size: -

DNA: TGTGCCAGCTCACCACTGAATAGCAATCAGCCCCAGCATTTT
CDR3: CASSPLNSNQPQHF
V: TRBV18
D: -
J: TRBJ1-5
size: -

DNA: TGTGCCAGCAGTGAAGACCTCCCTAGCGCTAACACAGATACGCAGTATTTT
CDR3: CASSEDLPSANTDTQYF
V: TRBV2
D: -
J: TRBJ2-3
size: -

DNA: TGTGCTAGTGGTTTGGGGTTAGGTGATAACACTGAAGCTTTCTTT
CDR3: CASGLGLGDNTEAFF
V: TRBV12-5
D: -
J: TRBJ1-1
size: -

DNA: TGCGCCAGCAGCTTGGATTCTTACGGATCAGCTTTCTTT
CDR3: CASSLDSYGSAFF
V: TRBV5-1
D: -
J: TRBJ1-1
size: -

DNA: TGTGCCAGCAGCGAGTCAGGTTGGGGACACATTAACTATGGCTACACCTTC
CDR3: CASSESGWGHINYGYTF
V: TRBV5-4
D: -
J: TRBJ1-2
size: -

DNA: TGCGCCAGCAGCCAGATTTACACCAGGGAGCTGTTTTTT
CDR3: CASSQIYTRELFF
V: TRBV4-1
D: -
J: TRBJ2-2
size: -

DNA: TGTGCCAGCAGCTTAGTCGGTGGTTCCAACTATGGCTACACCTTC
CDR3: CASSLVGGSNYGYTF
V: TRBV7-8
D: -
J: TRBJ1-2
size: -

DNA: TGTGCCAGCAGTACAGGGGGCTACGAGCAGTACTTC
CDR3: CASSTGGYEQYF
V: TRBV28
D: TRBD1
J: TRBJ2-7
size: once

DNA: TGCGCCAGCAGCTTGGTGGGGGTCGGAAGCACGCAGTATTTT
CDR3: CASSLVGVGSTQYF
V: TRBV5-1
D: -
J: TRBJ2-3
size: -

DNA: TGTGCCACCAGGACAGGGCCCTTTTTAGATGGCTACACCTTC
CDR3: CATRTGPFLDGYTF
V: TRBV27
D: TRBD1
J: TRBJ1-2
size: -

DNA: TGCGCCAGCAGCTTGGAGGCACAGGGGGCGGGCGAGCAGTACTTC
CDR3: CASSLEAQGAGEQYF
V: TRBV5-1
D: TRBD1
J: TRBJ2-7
size: -

DNA: TGCGCCAGCAGCTTGGGACCCCAGGGCGATGAGCAGTTCTTC
CDR3: CASSLGPQGDEQFF
V: TRBV5-1
D: -
J: TRBJ2-1
size: -

DNA: TGTGCCAGCAGCTTAATAACCTCGGATACGCAGTATTTT
CDR3: CASSLITSDTQYF
V: TRBV7-3
D: -
J: TRBJ2-3
size: -

DNA: TGTGCCAGCAGCTTAGGCACTTCCTATGGCTACACCTTC
CDR3: CASSLGTSYGYTF
V: TRBV7-9
D: -
J: TRBJ1-2
size: -

DNA: TGTGCCAGCAGCCCCCAAACTCCGGGGAATTCACCCCTCCACTTT
CDR3: CASSPQTPGNSPLHF
V: TRBV7-2
D: -
J: TRBJ1-6
size: -

DNA: TGTGCCAGCAGCCAAGGGGCGACTAGAGCCTACGAGCAGTACTTC
CDR3: CASSQGATRAYEQYF
V: TRBV13
D: -
J: TRBJ2-7
size: -

DNA: TGTGCCAGCAGCCCCCGTGAGCGGGGGGTACAAGAGACCCAGTACTTC
CDR3: CASSPRERGVQETQYF
V: TRBV7-8
D: TRBD2
J: TRBJ2-5
size: once

DNA: TGTGCCAGCAGTGACGGAGGGAAATCAGATACGCAGTATTTT
CDR3: CASSDGGKSDTQYF
V: TRBV6-4
D: -
J: TRBJ2-3
size: once

DNA: TGTGCCAGCAGCAACAGGGTCGGCCACGAGCAGTACTTC
CDR3: CASSNRVGHEQYF
V: TRBV7-2
D: -
J: TRBJ2-7
size: -

DNA: TGTGCCAGCAGCCAAGATTTGAGAGAGACCCAGTACTTC
CDR3: CASSQDLRETQYF
V: TRBV4-2
D: -
J: TRBJ2-5
size: once

DNA: TGTGCCAGCAGCTTAACCGGGGGCAACGAGCAGTACTTC
CDR3: CASSLTGGNEQYF
V: TRBV11-2
D: -
J: TRBJ2-7
size: -

DNA: TGTGCCAGCTCAGGTTCAGACAATAGCAATCAGCCCCAGCATTTT
CDR3: CASSGSDNSNQPQHF
V: TRBV18
D: -
J: TRBJ1-5
size: few

DNA: TGTGCCAGCTCACCGGAGGTGCTCAGGGGAACAGATACGCAGTATTTT
CDR3: CASSPEVLRGTDTQYF
V: TRBV18
D: -
J: TRBJ2-3
size: once

DNA: TGTGCCAGCAGCTTAATCTTTTGGGATGGCTACACCTTC
CDR3: CASSLIFWDGYTF
V: TRBV7-2
D: -
J: TRBJ1-2
size: -

DNA: TGTGCCAGCAGTTCCCGGGGGGGGAACTATGGCTACACCTTC
CDR3: CASSSRGGNYGYTF
V: TRBV11-2
D: -
J: TRBJ1-2
size: -

DNA: TGTGCCAGCAGTTTCACCGGGGGGCAACGCAATGAGCAGTTCTTC
CDR3: CASSFTGGQRNEQFF
V: TRBV28
D: -
J: TRBJ2-1
size: -

DNA: TGCGCCAGCAGTCAATCCATTGGACAGGGGAAGGTTACTGGCTACACCTTC
CDR3: CASSQSIGQGKVTGYTF
V: TRBV23-1
D: TRBD1
J: TRBJ1-2
size: -

DNA: TGTGCCAGCAGTCGAGGACTAGCGGGGCAAGAGACCCAGTACTTC
CDR3: CASSRGLAGQETQYF
V: TRBV7-2
D: TRBD2
J: TRBJ2-5
size: -

DNA: TGTGCCAGCAGCCCGGGTATCTATAATTCACCCCTCCACTTT
CDR3: CASSPGIYNSPLHF
V: TRBV7-2
D: -
J: TRBJ1-6
size: -

DNA: TGCGCCAGCAGCCACCTGTGGGGGGACAGCTATAACTATGGCTACACCTTC
CDR3: CASSHLWGDSYNYGYTF
V: TRBV4-3
D: TRBD1
J: TRBJ1-2
size: -